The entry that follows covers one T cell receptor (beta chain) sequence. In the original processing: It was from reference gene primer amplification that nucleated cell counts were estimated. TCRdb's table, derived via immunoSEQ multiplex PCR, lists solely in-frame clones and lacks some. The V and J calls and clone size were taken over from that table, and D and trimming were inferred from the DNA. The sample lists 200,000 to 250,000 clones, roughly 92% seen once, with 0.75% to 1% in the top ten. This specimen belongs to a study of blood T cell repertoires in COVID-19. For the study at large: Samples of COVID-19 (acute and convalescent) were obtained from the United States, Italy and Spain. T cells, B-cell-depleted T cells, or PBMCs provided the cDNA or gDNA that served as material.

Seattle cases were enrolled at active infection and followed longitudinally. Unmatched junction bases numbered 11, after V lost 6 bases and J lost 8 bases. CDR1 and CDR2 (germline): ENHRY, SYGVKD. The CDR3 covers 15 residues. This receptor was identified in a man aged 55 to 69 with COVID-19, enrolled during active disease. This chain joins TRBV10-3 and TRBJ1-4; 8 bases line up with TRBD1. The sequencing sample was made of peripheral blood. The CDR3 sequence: CAISKDRDGGEKLFF. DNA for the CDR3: TGTGCCATCAGCAAGGACAGGGATGGAGGGGAAAAACTGTTTTTT.